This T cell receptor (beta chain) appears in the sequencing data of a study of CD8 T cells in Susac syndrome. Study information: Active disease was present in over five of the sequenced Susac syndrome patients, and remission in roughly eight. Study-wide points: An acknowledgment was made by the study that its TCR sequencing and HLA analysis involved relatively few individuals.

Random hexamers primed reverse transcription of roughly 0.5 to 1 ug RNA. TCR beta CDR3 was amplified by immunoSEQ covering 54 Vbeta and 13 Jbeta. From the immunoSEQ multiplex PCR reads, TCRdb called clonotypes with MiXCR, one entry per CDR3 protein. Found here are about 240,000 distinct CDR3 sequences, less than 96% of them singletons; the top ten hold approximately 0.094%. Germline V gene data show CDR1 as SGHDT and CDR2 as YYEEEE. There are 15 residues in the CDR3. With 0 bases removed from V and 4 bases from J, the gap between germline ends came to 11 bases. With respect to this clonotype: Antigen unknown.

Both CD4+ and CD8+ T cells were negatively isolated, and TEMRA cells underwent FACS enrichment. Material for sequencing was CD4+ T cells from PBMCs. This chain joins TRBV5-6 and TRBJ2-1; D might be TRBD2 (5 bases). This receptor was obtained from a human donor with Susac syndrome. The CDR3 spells CASSLGGGPYNEQFF. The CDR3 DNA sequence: TGTGCCAGCAGCTTGGGAGGAGGTCCATACAATGAGCAGTTCTTC.